The rows below give T cell receptor beta chains drawn from one sample of a study of shared clonotypes between healthy human individuals. The assay was immunoSEQ multiplex PCR, and TCRdb's table has in-frame clones only and misses some. Counted here are some 1,600,000 clones, 95% to 99% occurring once; the ten biggest clones make up about 0.45%. The sequenced sample consisted of naive CD4+ T cells sorted from blood. These receptors all come from a man aged 25 to 45 in good health. Each CDR3 is given with its conserved first and last residue. The D gene is left open where the match is weak. The size of a clone is reported for some rows only, either as once, few or many, or as a class for expanded clones.

d_call j_call v_call clone_size cdr3_nt cdr3_aa
. TRBJ2-1 TRBV6-1 . TGTGCCAGCAGTCCCTTTGGGGATGAGCAGTTCTTC CASSPFGDEQFF
TRBD2 TRBJ2-7 TRBV2 . TGTGCCAGCAGTCGTCTAGCGGGAGGGCCAGGTGAGCAGTACTTC CASSRLAGGPGEQYF
TRBD1 TRBJ1-1 TRBV30 . TGTGCCTGGGGGAGACCCGGATCAGGACAGGGGGCTTACACTGAAGCTTTCTTT CAWGRPGSGQGAYTEAFF
. TRBJ1-4 TRBV4-3 . TGCGCCAGCAGCCAAGGTGAAGGTGAAAAACTGTTTTTT CASSQGEGEKLFF
. TRBJ1-4 TRBV5-4 . TGTGCCAGCGGCAGCTATAATGAAAAACTGTTTTTT CASGSYNEKLFF
TRBD1 TRBJ1-1 TRBV7-2 . TGTGCCAGCAGCGCGGGACAGATGAACACTGAAGCTTTCTTT CASSAGQMNTEAFF
TRBD2 TRBJ2-3 TRBV5-1 . TGCGCCAGCAGCTTGACCGGGACTAGCGGAATACGCACAGATACGCAGTATTTT CASSLTGTSGIRTDTQYF
TRBD2 TRBJ2-1 TRBV5-1 once TGCGCCAGCAGCTTGGATACAGCGGGATACAATGAGCAGTTCTTC CASSLDTAGYNEQFF
TRBD1 TRBJ1-2 TRBV18 . TGTGCCAGCTCAGAGGGACAGACTGGCTACACCTTC CASSEGQTGYTF
TRBD1 TRBJ2-7 TRBV28 . TGTGCCAGCAGTAGCTACAGGGGGAGCTCCTACGAGCAGTACTTC CASSSYRGSSYEQYF
TRBD1 TRBJ2-1 TRBV18 . TGTGCCAGCTCACAATCAGGGGGCTCCTACAATGAGCAGTTCTTC CASSQSGGSYNEQFF
. TRBJ1-5 TRBV5-3 . TGTGCCAGAAGCTTGGCCGGTCAGCCCCAGCATTTT CARSLAGQPQHF
. TRBJ2-7 TRBV10-3 . TGTGCCATCAGTGCAAGTCCCTACGAGCAGTACTTC CAISASPYEQYF
. TRBJ2-5 TRBV5-4 . TGTGCCAGCAGCTTATCCAGCAGCCAAGAGACCCAGTACTTC CASSLSSSQETQYF
TRBD2 TRBJ2-1 TRBV5-4 once TGTGCCAGCAGCTCCCGGGAGGGCCAAGGGAATGAGCAGTTCTTC CASSSREGQGNEQFF
. TRBJ2-7 TRBV6-5 . TGTGCCAGCAGTAACGGGGCCTACGAGCAGTACTTC CASSNGAYEQYF
. TRBJ2-7 TRBV7-8 . TGTGCCAGCAGCCCCCTCAGGCCAGGGTCCCCCTACGAGCAGTACTTC CASSPLRPGSPYEQYF
. TRBJ1-1 TRBV19 . TGTGCCAGTAGCGCTATAAGGTGGAACACTGAAGCTTTCTTT CASSAIRWNTEAFF
TRBD1 TRBJ2-3 TRBV15 . TGTGCCACCAGCAGAGCGACGACAGGGCTAAGAGATACGCAGTATTTT CATSRATTGLRDTQYF
. TRBJ1-4 TRBV11-2 . TGTGCCAGCAGCTTAGTGGTTTATGAAAAACTGTTTTTT CASSLVVYEKLFF
TRBD2 TRBJ2-2 TRBV7-9 . TGTGCCAGCAGCTTAGTCCTAGCGGGAGAAACCGGGGAGCTGTTTTTT CASSLVLAGETGELFF
. TRBJ2-2 TRBV7-3 . TGTGCCAGCAGACGGGACGCCGGGGAGCTGTTTTTT CASRRDAGELFF
. TRBJ2-5 TRBV7-3 . TGTGCCAGCAGCCGTCGGGTCCAAGAGACCCAGTACTTC CASSRRVQETQYF
. TRBJ2-1 TRBV14 . TGTGCCAGCAGCCAAGATACCGGGTGGAGTGTCGCCTACAATGAGCAGTTCTTC CASSQDTGWSVAYNEQFF
. TRBJ1-2 TRBV13 once TGTGCCAGCAGCCCCCAAGGGGATGGCTACACCTTC CASSPQGDGYTF
TRBD1 TRBJ1-1 TRBV6-4 . TGTGCCAGCAGTGCACAGGGGAGTACTGAAGCTTTCTTT CASSAQGSTEAFF
. TRBJ2-7 TRBV4-1 . TGCGCCAGCAGCCCTTCCCCAGGGACTGGCTACGAGCAGTACTTC CASSPSPGTGYEQYF
TRBD1 TRBJ1-5 TRBV28 . TGTGCCAGCACCCCCCTAACAGGGGCCGTTAGCAATCAGCCCCAGCATTTT CASTPLTGAVSNQPQHF
TRBD1 TRBJ1-2 TRBV6-5 . TGTGCCAGCAGTTACTCGACAGGGGACGGCTACACCTTC CASSYSTGDGYTF
. TRBJ1-2 TRBV7-2 once TGTGCCAGCAGCTTAGGGCAGCACTATGGCTACACCTTC CASSLGQHYGYTF
. TRBJ2-7 TRBV2 . TGTGCCAGCACCTGGGACTTCTCCTACGAGCAGTACTTC CASTWDFSYEQYF
TRBD1 TRBJ1-2 TRBV7-9 . TGTGCCAGCAGCCCTCGGCAGGGGGCTAACTATGGCTACACCTTC CASSPRQGANYGYTF
TRBD1 TRBJ1-2 TRBV19 once TGTGCCAGTACCGAAAATGGTGCAGGGGGCGTTTTAGACTATGGCTACACCTTC CASTENGAGGVLDYGYTF
TRBD1 TRBJ1-5 TRBV28 . TGTGCCAGCAGACCTCAGGGGGGGGGCATCTTTAGCAATCAGCCCCAGCATTTT CASRPQGGGIFSNQPQHF
. TRBJ1-3 TRBV7-9 . TGTGCCATTCAATTCCGGGGACATCTGGGAAACACCATATATTTT CAIQFRGHLGNTIYF
. TRBJ2-7 TRBV5-1 . TGCGCCAGCAGCCAGGGACTCTCCGAGCAGTACTTC CASSQGLSEQYF
. TRBJ2-1 TRBV7-2 few TGTGCCAGCAGCCCCAAGACAGGCAATGAGCAGTTCTTC CASSPKTGNEQFF
TRBD2 TRBJ2-3 TRBV5-1 . TGCGCCAGCAGCTTTGGTAGCGGGAGCCCTAGCACAGATACGCAGTATTTT CASSFGSGSPSTDTQYF